One and the same sample provided the 32 T cell receptor beta chains below, sequenced in a study of cytomegalovirus exposure and HLA in healthy donors. Primers for the PCR totalled 60 Vbeta and 13 Jbeta. The method was immunoSEQ multiplex PCR; TCRdb's version includes in-frame clones alone and lacks a portion of them. The sample includes some 150,000 clones, over 65% of them seen just once. Sequenced sample: PBMCs. The origin of the receptors is a young man in good health and CMV-seronegative.

CDR3 DNA sequence: TGCGCCAGCAGCCCCGGAGGCGGTTACAATGAGCAGTTCTTC. This encodes CASSPGGGYNEQFF. The gene calls are TRBV5-1 and TRBJ2-1; a weak D match, TRBD2 (5 bases). The CDR3 has 14 amino acids. V lost 4 bases and J 4 bases, leaving 12 bases between the germline ends. Germline V gene sequence: CDR1 SGHRS, CDR2 YFSETQ.

The chain uses TRBV5-1 and TRBJ2-7, with 12 bases matching TRBD2. From germline, CDR1 is SGHRS and CDR2 YFSETQ. This CDR3 is built from 13 residues. J was trimmed by 9 bases and V by 3 bases; bases with no gene match: 4. This chain's CDR3 is CASSSGTSGPQYF. For the CDR3, the DNA is TGCGCCAGCAGCTCTGGGACTAGCGGGCCGCAGTACTTC.

The J gene is TRBJ2-1, the V gene TRBV5-4, with 16 bases lining up with TRBD2. There are 20 residues in the CDR3. CDR1 and CDR2 (germline): SGHNT, YYREEE (reference sequence). V was pared by 4 bases and J by 0 bases, with 10 bases of the junction left unmatched. The CDR3 nucleotides read TGTGCCAGCAGCGTGGGACTAGCGGGGGGGCTCGGAAGCTCCTACAATGAGCAGTTCTTC. Its translation: CASSVGLAGGLGSSYNEQFF.

The rearrangement uses TRBV5-1 and TRBJ2-1; D perhaps matches TRBD1 (5 bases). Trimming cost V 4 bases and J 3 bases, with 20 bases left between them. Germline assignment: CDR1 SGHRS and CDR2 YFSETQ. This CDR3 is built from 17 residues. In DNA form, the CDR3 reads TGCGCCAGCAGCCCTAGGGGAAGGATCACGGTCTACAATGAGCAGTTCTTC. As protein: CASSPRGRITVYNEQFF.

The rearrangement links TRBV28 to TRBJ2-7; TRBD2 aligns across 15 bases. Germline CDR1 is MDHEN and CDR2 is SYDVKM. This CDR3 is 15 amino acids long. Trimming cost V 6 bases and J 7 bases; bases outside gene matches: 7. CDR3 amino acids: CASRPSGTSGGEQYF. The CDR3 DNA follows: TGTGCCAGCAGACCGTCCGGGACTAGCGGGGGGGAGCAGTACTTC.

This clone was detected only a few times. V gene TRBV14 combines with J gene TRBJ2-7; 8 bases match TRBD1. Germline CDR1 SGHDN, CDR2 FVKESK. This CDR3 comprises 14 residues. The ends lost 5 bases at V and 4 bases at J; junction bases unmatched: 7. CDR3 amino acids: CASSGTGTEYEQYF. In DNA form, the CDR3 reads TGTGCCAGCAGCGGGACAGGAACGGAGTACGAGCAGTACTTC.

The chain combines TRBV7-8 with TRBJ2-3, with TRBD1 identical over 11 bases. The CDR3 sequence is 15 residues long. Germline V CDR1 and CDR2: SGHVS, FQNEAQ. V lost 1 base and J lost 5; bases outside the gene matches: 2. CDR3 bases: TGTGCCAGCAGCTTAGGGACAGGGGGCGGAGATACGCAGTATTTT. This sequence encodes CASSLGTGGGDTQYF.

The chain joins TRBV11-3 to TRBJ2-3, with TRBD2 as a possible D gene (5 bases). Trimming removed 1 base from V and 3 bases from J, with 14 bases in between. This CDR3 region has 16 residues. Germline V lookup: CDR1 SGHNT, CDR2 YENEEA. The CDR3 loop is CASSLGRTPGTDTQYF. In DNA form, the CDR3 reads TGTGCCAGCAGCTTAGGACGGACCCCGGGAACAGATACGCAGTATTTT.

The chain is built from TRBV5-4 and TRBJ2-2; 8 nucleotides agree with TRBD1. The CDR3 is 16 residues long. Germline V gives CDR1 SGHNT, CDR2 YYREEE (reference sequence). V gave up 4 bases and J gave up 4 bases; unmatched junction bases: 9. The CDR3 spells CASSIQGDVFTGELFF. The CDR3 nucleotides are TGTGCCAGCAGCATACAGGGGGATGTGTTCACCGGGGAGCTGTTTTTT.

The chain links TRBV7-6 to TRBJ2-1; 11 bases are shared with TRBD2. There are 15 residues in the CDR3. Per the germline V gene, CDR1 is SGHVS and CDR2 is FNYEAQ. Trimming cost V 3 bases and J 5 bases; bases outside gene matches: 3. CDR3: CASSFLTSGDNEQFF. The CDR3 DNA reads as TGTGCCAGCAGCTTCCTGACTAGCGGGGACAATGAGCAGTTCTTC. Using reference TRBV7-6 and TRBJ2-1 for the parts outside the CDR3, the full variable domain is GAGVSQSPRYKVTKRGQDVALRCDPISGHVSLYWYRQALGQGPEFLTYFNYEAQQDKSGLPNDRFSAERPEGSISTLTIQRTEQRDSAMYRCASSFLTSGDNEQFFGPGTRLTVL.

The chain uses TRBV5-1 and TRBJ2-1; 9 bases agree with TRBD2. Trimming took 4 bases from V and 0 from J; bases not matched to a gene: 11. The CDR3 extends over 18 amino acids. Germline loops: CDR1 SGHRS, CDR2 YFSETQ. CDR3 protein: CASSAGRSSGGSYNEQFF. The CDR3 DNA sequence: TGCGCCAGCAGCGCGGGAAGGAGTAGCGGGGGCTCCTACAATGAGCAGTTCTTC.

CDR3 nucleotide sequence: TGTGCCAGCAGTCCGTCCGACAGGGTTGGCACTGAAGCTTTCTTT. It translates to CASSPSDRVGTEAFF. The chain employs TRBV27 and TRBJ1-1, with TRBD1 identical over 7 bases. The CDR3 is made up of 15 amino acids. Germline V gene lookup returns CDR1 MNHEY and CDR2 SMNVEV (reference sequence). V was clipped by 5 bases and J by 4 bases; unmatched bases: 10.

The chain has TRBV7-6 and TRBJ2-5; 8 bases align to TRBD1. V shed 5 bases, J shed 2 bases, and the junction held 7 bases outside the gene matches. CDR1 and CDR2 (germline): SGHVS, FNYEAQ. CDR3 length: 15 amino acids. In nucleotides, the CDR3 is TGTGCCAGCAGCGAACGGACAGGGTTTCAAGAGACCCAGTACTTC. Residues: CASSERTGFQETQYF.

The chain recombines TRBV6-5 with TRBJ2-7; D is uncertain. The CDR3 is made up of 11 amino acids. Per germline, CDR1 MNHEY and CDR2 SVGAGI. V gave up 2 bases and J gave up 6 bases, with 5 bases separating them. Here the CDR3 reads CASSYASEQYF. The CDR3 DNA follows: TGTGCCAGCAGTTACGCTAGCGAGCAGTACTTC.

The CDR3 is CASSELVGLIADEQFF. CDR3 nucleotide sequence: TGTGCCAGCAGTGAGCTAGTAGGACTCATAGCCGATGAGCAGTTCTTC. This rearrangement joins TRBV6-1 to TRBJ2-1, with TRBD2 as a possible D gene (5 bases). Between the trimmed V and J ends, which lost 3 bases and 8 bases, there was a span of 20 bases. This CDR3 spans 16 amino acids. The germline V gene has CDR1 MNHNS and CDR2 SASEGT.

The rearrangement joins TRBV11-2 to TRBJ1-5; a possible D gene is TRBD1 (6 bases). The CDR3 contains 15 residues. Trimming took off 6 bases at V and 0 bases at J, with 12 bases between the two ends. Germline V gene data show CDR1 as SGHAT and CDR2 as FQNNGV. CDR3 nucleotide sequence: TGTGCCAGCAGTCCACAGGGTTATAGCAATCAGCCCCAGCATTTT. This sequence encodes CASSPQGYSNQPQHF. Filled out from reference TRBV11-2 and TRBJ1-5, the complete variable domain reads EAGVAQSPRYKIIEKRQSVAFWCNPISGHATLYWYQQILGQGPKLLIQFQNNGVVDDSQLPKDRFSAERLKGVDSTLKIQPAKLEDSAVYLCASSPQGYSNQPQHFGDGTRLSIL.

This clone was counted a few times. This chain joins TRBV5-4 and TRBJ1-1; 8 bases fit TRBD1. The CDR3 extends over 14 amino acids. The V segment lost 2 bases and the J segment 3 bases; nucleotides outside the gene matches: 3. Germline CDR1 SGHNT, CDR2 YYREEE (reference sequence). CDR3 residues: CASSFDRGYTEAFF. In nucleotides, the CDR3 is TGTGCCAGCAGCTTCGACAGGGGATACACTGAAGCTTTCTTT.

This chain links TRBV19 with TRBJ1-5, with 11 nucleotides matching TRBD1. CDR3 length equals 14 residues. CDR1 and CDR2 (germline): LNHDA, SQIVND (reference sequence). Unmatched junction bases numbered 3, after V lost 4 bases and J lost 7 bases. The CDR3 here is CASSRGQGDQPQHF. The DNA of the CDR3 is TGTGCCAGTAGTAGGGGACAGGGGGACCAGCCCCAGCATTTT.

J is TRBJ2-1 and V is TRBV7-2; TRBD2 aligns across 11 bases. This CDR3 comprises 14 residues. The germline gives CDR1 SGHTA, CDR2 FQGNSA. The trim removed 5 bases at V and 7 bases at J, leaving 4 bases unmatched. The DNA of the CDR3 is TGTGCCAGCAGCCGTAGCGGGGGGGTTAATGAGCAGTTCTTC. It is translated as CASSRSGGVNEQFF.

The V call is TRBV7-9, the J call TRBJ1-2; 11 positions agree with TRBD1. The junction had 10 bases not matched to a gene; V was cut back by 5 bases and J by 2 bases. CDR1 and CDR2 (germline): SEHNR, FQNEAQ (reference sequence). The CDR3 consists of 17 residues. DNA for the CDR3: TGTGCCAGCAGCCCCGCAGGGGGACAGGGGGTAAACTATGGCTACACCTTC. Translating it yields CASSPAGGQGVNYGYTF.

This clone was counted between two and nine times. The chain combines TRBV4-3 with TRBJ1-4; TRBD1 matches 10 bases. The length of the CDR3 is 15 residues. Germline V lookup: CDR1 LGHNA, CDR2 YSLEER. The junction had 7 bases not matched to a gene; V was cut back by 4 bases and J by 8 bases. The CDR3 loop reads CASSPEDRGREKLFF. In DNA, the CDR3 is TGCGCCAGCAGCCCTGAGGACAGGGGGAGGGAAAAACTGTTTTTT.

V and J are TRBV4-2 and TRBJ1-2; D is uncertain. Germline V gives CDR1 LGHNA, CDR2 YNFKEQ. Deletions cut 1 base from V and 6 bases from J, with 12 bases between. The CDR3 spans 14 residues. This chain's CDR3 is CASSQATAPDGYTF. The CDR3 DNA is TGTGCCAGCAGCCAAGCCACAGCCCCAGATGGCTACACCTTC.

V and J are TRBV28 and TRBJ2-3; 11 nucleotides agree with TRBD1. Per germline, CDR1 MDHEN and CDR2 SYDVKM. The junction had 2 bases not matched to a gene; V was cut back by 3 bases and J by 3 bases. CDR3 length equals 15 residues. Here the CDR3 DNA reads TGTGCCAGCAGTTTTGGACAGGGGGCAACAGATACGCAGTATTTT. Protein: CASSFGQGATDTQYF. The full variable domain, its missing parts supplied by reference TRBV28 and TRBJ2-3, is DVKVTQSSRYLVKRTGEKVFLECVQDMDHENMFWYRQDPGLGLRLIYFSYDVKMKEKGDIPEGYSVSREKKERFSLILESASTNQTSMYLCASSFGQGATDTQYFGPGTRLTVL.

CDR3 coding DNA: TGTGCCAGCTCGACCAGCGGGGGCGATGAGCAGTTCTTC. This codes for CASSTSGGDEQFF. This chain links TRBV9 with TRBJ2-1, with 8 bases matching TRBD2. This CDR3 is built from 13 residues. The germline CDR1 and CDR2 sequences are SGDLS and YYNGEE. V shed 7 bases, J shed 8 bases, and the junction held 8 bases outside the gene matches. Together with reference TRBV9 and TRBJ2-1, the CDR3 gives the full variable domain: DSGVTQTPKHLITATGQRVTLRCSPRSGDLSVYWYQQSLDQGLQFLIQYYNGEERAKGNILERFSAQQFPDLHSELNLSSLELGDSALYFCASSTSGGDEQFFGPGTRLTVL.

The chain carries TRBV28 and TRBJ2-2; 7 positions agree with TRBD1. In germline, CDR1 is MDHEN, CDR2 SYDVKM. The CDR3 has 16 amino acids. V trimming: 8 bases; J trimming: 0 bases; junction bases outside the gene matches: 9. CDR3 sequence reads: CASELGQSANTGELFF. CDR3 DNA: TGTGCCAGCGAATTGGGACAGAGCGCGAACACCGGGGAGCTGTTTTTT.

The V call is TRBV2, the J call TRBJ2-1; D gene uncertain. The length of the CDR3 is 11 residues. The V end lost 8 bases, the J end lost 15 bases, and 17 bases lay between the germline ends. CDR1 and CDR2 (germline): SNHLY, FYNNEI. DNA of the CDR3: TGTGCCAGCTTGAACCCCCCGGTGCCGTTCTTC. It codes for CASLNPPVPFF.

The gene calls are TRBV5-4 and TRBJ1-2; 8 bases match TRBD1. The CDR3 is 13 residues long. V trimming: 4 bases; J trimming: 4 bases; junction bases outside the gene matches: 3. Germline loops: CDR1 SGHNT, CDR2 YYREEE (reference sequence). The DNA for the CDR3 is TGTGCCAGCAGCCCAGGGGGCGCCTATGGCTACACCTTC. Translating gives CASSPGGAYGYTF.

The rearrangement links TRBV6-1 to TRBJ2-7; tentative D call: TRBD1 (5 bases). Germline V gene lookup returns CDR1 MNHNS and CDR2 SASEGT. Trimming removed 8 bases from V and 6 bases from J, with 11 bases in between. The CDR3 is 11 amino acids. The CDR3 DNA reads as TGTGCCAGCTGGTCAGGGCGCGAGCAGTACTTC. Its translation is CASWSGREQYF.

V usage is TRBV6-1 and J usage is TRBJ2-7; perhaps TRBD1 as D (6 bases). The CDR3 length is 14 residues. Germline V gene data show CDR1 as MNHNS and CDR2 as SASEGT. Trimming took off 4 bases at V and 2 bases at J, with 12 bases between the two ends. The CDR3 sequence: CASSVVWGPYEQYF. The DNA for the CDR3 is TGTGCCAGCAGTGTTGTGTGGGGGCCCTACGAGCAGTACTTC.

This clone was detected only once. The chain combines TRBV18 with TRBJ2-7, with 8 positions matching TRBD1. This CDR3 comprises 13 residues. CDR1 and CDR2 (germline): KGHSH, LQKENI. The trim removed 2 bases at V and 3 bases at J, leaving 0 bases unmatched. CDR3: CASSPTGGYEQYF. In DNA, the CDR3 is TGTGCCAGCTCACCAACAGGGGGCTACGAGCAGTACTTC.

This clone has just one count. The chain is built from TRBV10-2 and TRBJ2-7, with D tentatively TRBD1 (6 bases). CDR1 is WSHSY, CDR2 SAAADI, per germline. The CDR3 is made up of 14 amino acids. The V end lost 4 bases, the J end lost 2 bases, and 12 bases lay between the germline ends. The CDR3 spells CASSVGTSTYEQYF. The CDR3 region has the DNA TGCGCCAGCAGTGTTGGGACATCTACCTACGAGCAGTACTTC.

The rearrangement uses TRBV5-6 and TRBJ1-1; D is ambiguous. V was shortened by 4 bases and J by 5 bases, with 15 bases between the two germline ends. Germline assignment: CDR1 SGHDT and CDR2 YYEEEE. The CDR3 extends over 14 amino acids. The CDR3 coding sequence is TGTGCCAGCAGCACGCTCGTGAGCGGTACTGAAGCTTTCTTT. This sequence encodes CASSTLVSGTEAFF. Combining the CDR3 with reference TRBV5-6 and TRBJ1-1 gives the whole variable domain DAGVTQSPTHLIKTRGQQVTLRCSPKSGHDTVSWYQQALGQGPQFIFQYYEEEERQRGNFPDRFSGHQFPNYSSELNVNALLLGDSALYLCASSTLVSGTEAFFGQGTRLTVV.